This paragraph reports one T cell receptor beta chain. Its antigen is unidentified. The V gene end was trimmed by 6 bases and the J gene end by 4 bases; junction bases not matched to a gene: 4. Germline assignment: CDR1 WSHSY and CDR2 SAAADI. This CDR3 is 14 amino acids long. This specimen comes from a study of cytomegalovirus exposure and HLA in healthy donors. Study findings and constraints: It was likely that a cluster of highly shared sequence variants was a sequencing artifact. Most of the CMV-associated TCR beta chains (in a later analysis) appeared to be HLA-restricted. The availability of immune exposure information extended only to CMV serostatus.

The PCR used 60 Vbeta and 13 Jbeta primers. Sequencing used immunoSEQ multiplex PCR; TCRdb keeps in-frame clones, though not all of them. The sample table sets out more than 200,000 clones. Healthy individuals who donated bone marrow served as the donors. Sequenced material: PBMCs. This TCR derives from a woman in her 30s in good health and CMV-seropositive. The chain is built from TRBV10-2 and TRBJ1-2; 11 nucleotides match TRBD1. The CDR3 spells CASSAGTGGYGYTF. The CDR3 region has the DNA TGCGCCAGCAGCGCCGGGACAGGGGGCTATGGCTACACCTTC.